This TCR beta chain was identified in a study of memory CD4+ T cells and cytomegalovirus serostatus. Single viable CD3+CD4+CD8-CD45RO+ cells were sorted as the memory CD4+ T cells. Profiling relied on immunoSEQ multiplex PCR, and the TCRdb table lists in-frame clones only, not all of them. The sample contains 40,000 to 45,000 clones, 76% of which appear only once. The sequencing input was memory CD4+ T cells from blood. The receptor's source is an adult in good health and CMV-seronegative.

CDR3 coding DNA: TGTGCCATCAATCGACAGGGGGCGAGTGACGAGCAGTACTTC. Translated: CAINRQGASDEQYF. The rearrangement joins TRBV10-3 to TRBJ2-7; 10 bases are a match to TRBD1. The V and J ends lost 7 bases and 5 bases, in that order; junction bases with no gene match: 8. The CDR3 length is 14 residues. Germline CDR1 ENHRY, CDR2 SYGVKD.